These T cell receptor beta chains were read from a single sample in a study of T cell responses to AZD1222 COVID-19 vaccine. The table came from immunoSEQ multiplex PCR; TCRdb's copy has only in-frame clones and leaves some out. The sample lists some 95,000 clones; about 88% were seen once. The specimen was peripheral blood, collected on day 0 of AZD1222 vaccination. The receptors were gathered from an adult in good health. CDR3s include the opening cysteine and the closing phenylalanine or tryptophan. The order of the fields is clone size, D gene, J gene, V gene, CDR3 DNA, CDR3 protein. The D gene is left open where the match is weak. Not all rows give a size; the values are once, few, many and, for expanded clones, a class.

NA	NA	TRBJ1-1	TRBV5-6	TGTGCCAGCAGCTTGGGGGGCCAGATGGACTTGAACACTGAAGCTTTCTTT	CASSLGGQMDLNTEAFF
NA	TRBD1	TRBJ2-7	TRBV5-1	TGCGCCAGCAGCTTACAGGGGAACGAGCAGTACTTC	CASSLQGNEQYF
once	NA	TRBJ2-7	TRBV15	TGTGCCACCAGCAGAGATGCAGACAGTACTACCTACGAGCAGTACTTC	CATSRDADSTTYEQYF
NA	TRBD2	TRBJ2-5	TRBV27	TGTGCCAGCAGTACTAGCGGGGGGGATCAAGAGACCCAGTACTTC	CASSTSGGDQETQYF
NA	NA	TRBJ2-5	TRBV7-9	TGTGCCAGCAGCTTATGGGGACGCCACCAAGAGACCCAGTACTTC	CASSLWGRHQETQYF
NA	NA	TRBJ1-6	TRBV5-1	TGCGCCAGCAGCAAAGGGACGGCCGGTGGTTCACCCCTCCACTTT	CASSKGTAGGSPLHF
NA	TRBD1	TRBJ2-7	TRBV19	TGTGCCAGTAGTATCAGGGGACAGAGCTCCTACGAGCAGTACTTC	CASSIRGQSSYEQYF
NA	TRBD1	TRBJ1-4	TRBV2	TGTGCCAGCAGTGAAGCGCAACCCGGGACAGGCATTGAAAAACTGTTTTTT	CASSEAQPGTGIEKLFF
NA	NA	TRBJ1-2	TRBV5-1	TGCGCCAGCAGCTTTGGGGCGAACTATGGCTACACCTTC	CASSFGANYGYTF
NA	NA	TRBJ1-2	TRBV5-1	TGCGCCAGCAGCGTTGCAGGGCCACCTGGCTACACCTTC	CASSVAGPPGYTF
NA	NA	TRBJ1-2	TRBV29-1	TGCAGCGTTGACCCAGGGAACTATGGCTACACCTTC	CSVDPGNYGYTF
NA	TRBD2	TRBJ2-3	TRBV29-1	TGCAGCGTCTTAAAAGCGGGGGGAGGCACAGATACGCAGTATTTT	CSVLKAGGGTDTQYF
NA	NA	TRBJ1-1	TRBV9	TGTGCCAGCAGTGACAATCCGACAGCCAGGGAAGATGGGCACACTGAAGCTTTCTTT	CASSDNPTAREDGHTEAFF
NA	NA	TRBJ1-1	TRBV18	TGTGCCAGCTCACCACCGCATCAGACTGAGAACACTGAAGCTTTCTTT	CASSPPHQTENTEAFF
NA	NA	TRBJ2-7	TRBV5-6	TGTGCCAGCACCCTGGCAGGGACGAGGTACGAGCAGTACTTC	CASTLAGTRYEQYF
NA	NA	TRBJ2-2	TRBV7-9	TGTGCCAGCAGCACCCTAGGAAGAGTCGTGGAGGGGACCGGGGAGCTGTTTTTT	CASSTLGRVVEGTGELFF
NA	TRBD1	TRBJ2-7	TRBV29-1	TGCAGCGGCGGGGACAGGGCCTACGAGCAGTACTTC	CSGGDRAYEQYF
once	NA	TRBJ2-7	TRBV27	TGTGCCAGCACTGCTTTCCGGGACGGTGTCTCCTACGAGCAGTACTTC	CASTAFRDGVSYEQYF
NA	TRBD2	TRBJ2-7	TRBV7-8	TGTGCCAGCAGGGATGGGGGGGGAAGCTACGAGCAGTACTTC	CASRDGGGSYEQYF
NA	NA	TRBJ1-4	TRBV4-3	TGCGCCAGCAGCCAAAGCGCCCGGACCGCCCAAACGGCTAATGAAAAACTGTTTTTT	CASSQSARTAQTANEKLFF